Each of the 29 T cell receptor beta chains below was sequenced from the same sample in a study of response to subunit inactivated influenza vaccine. TCRdb used MiXCR to reprocess the RT-PCR reads, holding one entry per CDR3 protein. The table records roughly 570,000 distinct CDR3 sequences, 10% to 15% of them present only once. This sample comprised PBMCs from blood, obtained around seven weeks after vaccination. All receptors come from a middle-aged man who received an inactivated influenza vaccine.

This clonotype appeared a few times. The chain couples TRBV5-5 to TRBJ2-3; the D gene is possibly TRBD2 (7 bases). CDR1 is SGHKS, CDR2 YYEKEE, per germline (reference sequence). The V and J ends lost 4 bases and 1 base respectively, with 13 bases between them. There are 15 residues in the CDR3. The CDR3 DNA follows: TGTGCCAGCAGCCCTACCGGGGGGCGCACAGATACGCAGTATTTT. Protein: CASSPTGGRTDTQYF.

This clonotype showed up just a few times. The chain recombines TRBV28 with TRBJ2-2, with a possible D match to TRBD1 (5 bases). The germline V gene encodes CDR1 MDHEN and CDR2 SYDVKM. This CDR3 comprises 15 residues. The V and J ends lost 7 bases and 1 base respectively, with 13 bases between them. The CDR3 DNA reads TGTGCCAGCAAACTACCCGGACAGAACACCGGGGAGCTGTTTTTT. Protein product: CASKLPGQNTGELFF.

This clonotype was seen a handful of times. The rearrangement joins TRBV6-1 to TRBJ1-1; D call uncertain. Trimming took off 4 bases at V and 2 bases at J, with 14 bases between the two ends. Germline V lookup: CDR1 MNHNS, CDR2 SASEGT. This CDR3 spans 15 amino acids. This chain's CDR3 is CASSGFSGVNTEAFF. CDR3 DNA sequence: TGTGCCAGCAGTGGATTCTCCGGAGTAAACACTGAAGCTTTCTTT.

This clonotype was seen only a few times. V is TRBV7-2 and J is TRBJ2-5; unclear D gene. The germline V and J ends were trimmed by 1 base and 7 bases, with 16 bases remaining between them. Germline V CDR1 and CDR2: SGHTA, FQGNSA. The CDR3 contains 15 residues. CDR3 residues: CASSLGEGLYVTQYF. The DNA for the CDR3 is TGTGCCAGCAGCTTAGGAGAAGGCCTGTACGTGACCCAGTACTTC.

V gene TRBV20-1 combines with J gene TRBJ1-5, with D perhaps matching TRBD1 (6 bases). Germline V gene data show CDR1 as DFQATT and CDR2 as SNEGSKA (reference sequence). The germline V and J ends were trimmed by 6 bases and 7 bases, with 13 bases remaining between them. This CDR3 has 12 residues. For the CDR3, the DNA is TGCAGTGCCGCCGGAGGACAGCAGCCCCAGCATTTT. It codes for CSAAGGQQPQHF.

The table lists this clonotype with many counts. This chain joins TRBV5-6 and TRBJ2-7, with 8 bases matching TRBD1. Germline loops: CDR1 SGHDT, CDR2 YYEEEE. Trimming took 4 bases from V and 3 from J; bases not matched to a gene: 9. The CDR3 covers 15 residues. Here the CDR3 DNA reads TGTGCCAGCAGCCCATTCGGACAGGGCTACTACGAGCAGTACTTC. Protein product: CASSPFGQGYYEQYF.

This clonotype was recorded many times. The rearrangement joins TRBV6-1 to TRBJ1-3, with 7 bases fitting TRBD1. The germline gives CDR1 MNHNS, CDR2 SASEGT. CDR3 length equals 14 residues. V lost 4 bases to trimming and J lost 4 bases; unmatched junction nucleotides: 4. The DNA of the CDR3 is TGTGCCAGCAGTGCAGGGGGGCGAGGAAACACCATATATTTT. It encodes CASSAGGRGNTIYF.

V and J are TRBV20-1 and TRBJ2-3; TRBD1 agrees at 8 bases. This CDR3 has 11 residues. CDR1 is DFQATT and CDR2 is SNEGSKA in the germline V gene (reference sequence). CDR3 sequence (DNA): TGCAGGGATGGGACAGGCGATACGCAGTATTTT. Amino acid sequence: CRDGTGDTQYF.

This chain links TRBV5-1 with TRBJ2-5; D possibly corresponds to TRBD1 (5 bases). Germline loops: CDR1 SGHRS, CDR2 YFSETQ. V was cut by 1 base and J by 5 bases, with 9 bases left in between. The CDR3 sequence is 13 residues long. Written as DNA, the CDR3 is TGCGCCAGCAGCTTGATGCCAGGGGAGACCCAGTACTTC. Amino acids: CASSLMPGETQYF. The full variable domain, its missing parts supplied by reference TRBV5-1 and TRBJ2-5, is KAGVTQTPRYLIKTRGQQVTLSCSPISGHRSVSWYQQTPGQGLQFLFEYFSETQRNKGNFPGRFSGRQFSNSRSEMNVSTLELGDSALYLCASSLMPGETQYFGPGTRLLVL.

CDR3 bases: TGTGCCAGCAGGACTACCCCGTCAACCTACGAGCAGTACTTC. It yields the protein CASRTTPSTYEQYF. The chain recombines TRBV5-8 with TRBJ2-7; D is possibly TRBD2 (5 bases). There are 14 residues in the CDR3. Looked up from germline, CDR1 is SGHTS and CDR2 is YDEGEE. The V end lost 5 bases, the J end lost 2 bases, and 14 bases lay between the germline ends.

The rearrangement joins TRBV5-4 to TRBJ2-7; D is perhaps TRBD2 (6 bases). CDR1 is SGHNT and CDR2 is YYREEE in the germline V gene (reference sequence). The CDR3 totals 15 residues. Trimming stripped 4 bases from V and 2 bases from J, with 16 bases between. CDR3 coding DNA: TGTGCCAGCAGCCACACTCTAGCGTCTGCCTACGAGCAGTACTTC. Amino acids: CASSHTLASAYEQYF.

This clonotype was observed a handful of times. The chain couples TRBV12-3 or TRBV12-4 to TRBJ1-4; D remains ambiguous. V lost 7 bases, J lost 4 bases, and 16 bases lay in between. The CDR3 sequence is 15 residues long. CDR3 nucleotide sequence: TGTGCCAGCACCGTAAGGTTTCAGAATAATGAAAAACTGTTTTTT. Residues: CASTVRFQNNEKLFF.

The J gene is TRBJ2-2, the V gene TRBV28; TRBD2 aligns across 7 bases. The CDR3 extends over 14 amino acids. Germline loops: CDR1 MDHEN, CDR2 SYDVKM. The CDR3 DNA reads TGTGCAGGTGGACTAGGGACGAACACCGGGGAGCTGTTTTTT. This sequence encodes CAGGLGTNTGELFF.

This chain joins TRBV14 and TRBJ2-5, with unresolved D. The CDR3 is 12 residues long. With 0 bases removed from V and 10 bases from J, the gap between germline ends came to 9 bases. The germline gives CDR1 SGHDN, CDR2 FVKESK. CDR3 amino acids: CASSQEAEDQYF. The DNA of the CDR3 is TGTGCCAGCAGCCAAGAAGCAGAGGACCAGTACTTC.

As for this clonotype: The junction departs from the called germline gene at one end, perhaps through a read error. The chain combines TRBV2 with TRBJ2-1; the D gene is possibly TRBD2 (5 bases). The CDR3 sequence is 14 residues long. CDR1 and CDR2 from the germline V gene are SNHLY and FYNNEI. The CDR3 region is CTSRWGEAYNEQFF. For the CDR3, the DNA is TGTACCAGCCGTTGGGGAGAGGCCTACAATGAGCAGTTCTTC.

Concerning this clonotype: A junction end diverges from the germline sequence, so it may reflect a read error. The chain joins TRBV5-1 to TRBJ2-7; D is perhaps TRBD1 or TRBD2 (5 bases each). The CDR3 is 15 residues long. Germline-derived CDR1 and CDR2 are SGHRS and YFSETQ. The CDR3 DNA is TGCGCCAGCAGTCCCGGGACGGCGTCCTCCTACGATCAGTACTTC. Its translation: CASSPGTASSYDQYF.

Written as DNA, the CDR3 is TGTGCCAGCAGTTTGGGTGGCTGGGGGCGCATCGATCAGCCCCAGCATTTT. Protein product: CASSLGGWGRIDQPQHF. V usage is TRBV28 and J usage is TRBJ1-5, with D possibly being TRBD1 (6 bases). In germline, CDR1 is MDHEN, CDR2 SYDVKM. The V end lost 3 bases, the J end lost 5 bases, and 20 bases lay between the germline ends. The CDR3 length is 17 residues. Drawing the rest from reference TRBV28 and TRBJ1-5, the complete variable domain is DVKVTQSSRYLVKRTGEKVFLECVQDMDHENMFWYRQDPGLGLRLIYFSYDVKMKEKGDIPEGYSVSREKKERFSLILESASTNQTSMYLCASSLGGWGRIDQPQHFGDGTRLSIL.

The chain recombines TRBV2 with TRBJ1-1; maybe TRBD1 (6 bases). This CDR3 has 13 residues. Looked up from germline, CDR1 is SNHLY and CDR2 is FYNNEI. Trimming left V 6 bases short and J 4 bases short, with 12 bases between. The CDR3 bases are TGTGCCAGCAGGCAGGGGTGGCTCACTGAAGCTTTCTTT. This sequence encodes CASRQGWLTEAFF.

This clonotype was seen only a few times. V is TRBV6-2 or TRBV6-3 and J is TRBJ2-7; 8 positions match TRBD2. After removal of 6 bases from V and 8 bases from J, the junction contained 12 bases not matched to a gene. Germline CDR1 and CDR2: MNHEY and SVGEGT. This CDR3 has 14 residues. Here the CDR3 reads CASRPSGRLLKQYF. The CDR3 DNA reads TGTGCCAGCAGACCTAGCGGGCGGCTTTTGAAGCAGTACTTC.

A note on this clonotype: One end of the junction does not line up with germline, which may come from a read error. This sequence joins TRBV4-1 and TRBJ2-3, with TRBD2 matching over 10 bases. The CDR3 contains 19 residues. Germline V gene lookup returns CDR1 MGHRA and CDR2 YSYEKL. This CDR3 reads CASSQDLRGLAGVKDTQYF. CDR3 nucleotide sequence: TGCGCCAGCAGCCAAGATCTTAGGGGGCTAGCGGGGGTGAAAGATACTCAGTATTTT.

CDR3 region: CASSESKARYNEQFF. As DNA, the CDR3 is TGTGCCAGCAGTGAATCCAAGGCCAGATACAATGAGCAGTTCTTC. The V gene is TRBV25-1, the J gene TRBJ2-1, with no clear D. CDR1 MGHDK and CDR2 SYGVNS come from the germline V gene. The CDR3 runs 15 residues. The V gene lost 1 base and the J gene lost 4 bases, with 11 bases spanning the gap.

The V gene is TRBV10-2, the J gene TRBJ1-2; the match to TRBD1 covers 11 bases. Germline CDR1 is WSHSY and CDR2 is SAAADI. The CDR3 consists of 16 residues. V trimming: 3 bases; J trimming: 4 bases; junction bases outside the gene matches: 7. The CDR3 reads CASSDARDRGSYGYTF. The CDR3, as DNA: TGCGCCAGCAGTGATGCCCGGGACAGGGGGTCCTATGGCTACACCTTC.

The chain carries TRBV9 and TRBJ2-6; no reliable D call. V was trimmed by 4 bases and J by 0 bases, leaving 14 bases between them. Germline assignment: CDR1 SGDLS and CDR2 YYNGEE. The CDR3 is 17 residues long. The CDR3 spells CASSTPQLPSGANVLTF. CDR3 in DNA: TGTGCCAGCAGCACCCCACAGTTACCCTCTGGGGCCAACGTCCTGACTTTC.

The V call is TRBV24-1, the J call TRBJ2-2; a weak D match, TRBD2 (5 bases). V was shortened by 8 bases and J by 1 base, with 7 bases between the two germline ends. The CDR3 spans 13 residues. The germline V gene encodes CDR1 KGHDR and CDR2 SFDVKD. DNA of the CDR3: TGTGCCACCATGGACTTGAACACCGGGGAGCTGTTTTTT. The encoded protein is CATMDLNTGELFF.

The V and J genes are TRBV24-1 and TRBJ2-2; 7 bases are shared with TRBD1. After removal of 10 bases from V and 2 bases from J, the junction contained 6 bases not matched to a gene. This CDR3 comprises 14 residues. The germline CDR1 and CDR2 sequences are KGHDR and SFDVKD. The chain's CDR3 is CATRGTANTGELFF. Here the CDR3 DNA reads TGTGCCACAAGAGGGACAGCTAACACCGGGGAGCTGTTTTTT.

The gene calls are TRBV5-4 and TRBJ1-2; 9 nucleotides match TRBD1. The length of the CDR3 is 14 residues. The ends lost 4 bases at V and 3 bases at J; junction bases unmatched: 4. From germline, CDR1 is SGHNT and CDR2 YYREEE (reference sequence). CDR3 residues: CASSMGQGYYGYTF. CDR3 DNA sequence: TGTGCCAGCAGCATGGGACAGGGCTACTATGGCTACACCTTC.

The rearrangement joins TRBV10-3 to TRBJ2-2; 7 bases line up with TRBD2. The length of the CDR3 is 14 residues. The J segment lost 5 bases and the V segment lost 4 bases, leaving 4 bases of the junction unmatched. Germline V gene lookup returns CDR1 ENHRY and CDR2 SYGVKD. The CDR3 loop reads CAISGEAGTGELFF. The CDR3, as DNA: TGTGCCATCAGTGGGGAAGCGGGAACCGGGGAGCTGTTTTTT.

The gene calls are TRBV19 and TRBJ2-7; possible D gene TRBD2, 5 bases. The CDR3 covers 13 residues. Germline CDR1 is LNHDA and CDR2 is SQIVND (reference sequence). The V and J ends lost 4 bases and 4 bases respectively, with 11 bases between them. This CDR3 is CASSKDFFYEQYF. The CDR3 region has the DNA TGTGCCAGTAGTAAGGACTTTTTTTACGAGCAGTACTTC.

The table lists this clonotype with a few counts. The rearrangement joins TRBV4-1 to TRBJ2-5, with 7 positions matching TRBD1. The ends lost 0 bases at V and 1 base at J; junction bases unmatched: 5. The CDR3 runs to 16 residues. Germline V gene data show CDR1 as MGHRA and CDR2 as YSYEKL. The CDR3: CASSQDWSGGQETQYF. CDR3 DNA: TGCGCCAGCAGCCAAGATTGGTCAGGGGGCCAAGAGACCCAGTACTTC.